This TCR beta chain comes out of a study of response to subunit inactivated influenza vaccine. Points from the study as a whole: The authors suggested that few new T cells are recruited per seasonal influenza vaccination.

In the case of this clonotype: The antigen is not known.

MiXCR, applied by TCRdb to the RT-PCR reads, yields one record per CDR3 protein. There are under 750,000 distinct CDR3 sequences in the sample; approximately 12% occur only once, and roughly 10% lies in the top ten. Germline CDR1 reads SGHTA; CDR2 reads FQGNSA. V shed 5 bases and J shed 1 base, with 16 bases lying between them. The CDR3 consists of 16 residues. The clonotype originates from a man aged 50 to 60 who received an inactivated influenza vaccine. The V and J genes are TRBV7-2 and TRBJ2-3, with D possibly being TRBD1 (6 bases). Sequencing used PBMCs from blood, obtained on the day of vaccination. The CDR3 coding sequence is TGTGCCAGCAGCAGCACAGGGTATAGTGGCACAGATACGCAGTATTTT. Translated, it gives CASSSTGYSGTDTQYF. Based on the CDR3 plus reference TRBV7-2 and TRBJ2-3, the full variable domain is GAGVSQSPSNKVTEKGKDVELRCDPISGHTALYWYRQSLGQGLEFLIYFQGNSAPDKSGLPSDRFSAERTGGSVSTLTIQRTQQEDSAVYLCASSSTGYSGTDTQYFGPGTRLTVL.